Shown below are 23 T cell receptor beta chains from a single sample sequenced in a study of T-cell memory formation after mild COVID-19. TCRdb re-called the 5' RACE reads through MiXCR, storing one row per CDR3 protein. The repertoire holds fewer than 200,000 distinct CDR3 sequences, with 20% to 25% as singletons. The sequencing input was PBMCs or a T cell subset sorted from them (not recorded which). These TCRs come from an adult woman who had mild COVID-19 (a few samples of this study predate the infection). Cell type and time point are not known.

This clonotype was recorded a few times. This chain uses TRBV5-1 with TRBJ2-3, with 7 bases lining up with TRBD1. The CDR3 has 15 amino acids. Trimming took 4 bases from V and 2 from J; bases not matched to a gene: 7. Germline CDR1 reads SGHRS; CDR2 reads YFSETQ. This CDR3 reads CASSPQDRATDTQYF. The CDR3 region has the DNA TGCGCCAGCAGCCCTCAAGACAGGGCCACAGATACGCAGTATTTT.

This clonotype was counted a few times. V gene TRBV15 combines with J gene TRBJ2-5; D unresolved. V was pared by 4 bases and J by 7 bases, with 16 bases between. The germline CDR1 and CDR2 sequences are LNHNV and YYDKDF (reference sequence). The CDR3 sequence is 14 residues long. The CDR3 spells CATSTETNKGTQYF. The CDR3 bases are TGTGCCACCAGCACTGAGACCAACAAGGGGACCCAGTACTTC.

DNA for the CDR3: TGTGCCAGCAGCTTAGAAAGGGCGATCTACGAGCAGTACTTC. It specifies CASSLERAIYEQYF. This chain connects TRBV7-9 to TRBJ2-7; D is ambiguous. There are 14 residues in the CDR3. Germline loops: CDR1 SEHNR, CDR2 FQNEAQ (reference sequence). V dropped 1 base and J dropped 3 bases, with 10 bases sitting between them. The complete variable domain, with remaining parts taken from reference TRBV7-9 and TRBJ2-7, reads DTGVSQNPRHKITKRGQNVTFRCDPISEHNRLYWYRQTLGQGPEFLTYFQNEAQLEKSRLLSDRFSAERPKGSFSTLEIQRTEQGDSAMYLCASSLERAIYEQYFGPGTRLTVT.

Comments on this clonotype: Sequence at one end of the junction differs from germline and may be a read error. This rearrangement joins TRBV7-9 to TRBJ1-1, with D hard to call. CDR1 is SEHNR, CDR2 FQNEAQ, per germline (reference sequence). The CDR3 sequence is 11 residues long. The CDR3 reads CATSMNTEAFF. DNA for the CDR3: TGTGCCACCAGCATGAACACTGAAGCTTTCTTT.

The gene calls are TRBV7-6 and TRBJ2-7; 10 bases fit TRBD1. Per the germline V gene, CDR1 is SGHVS and CDR2 is FNYEAQ. V gave up 1 base and J gave up 4 bases; unmatched junction bases: 7. The CDR3 has 16 amino acids. Here the CDR3 DNA reads TGTGCCAGCAGCTTAGGAGCGAGGACAGGGGGATACGAGCAGTACTTC. Amino acid sequence: CASSLGARTGGYEQYF.

This clonotype was picked up a small number of times. The genes are TRBV6-5 and TRBJ2-7, with D possibly matching TRBD1 (5 bases). There are 13 residues in the CDR3. V shed 4 bases and J shed 6 bases, with 13 bases lying between them. Germline V gene data show CDR1 as MNHEY and CDR2 as SVGAGI. The CDR3 protein is CASSFRVGGEQYF. The CDR3 DNA is TGTGCCAGCAGTTTCAGGGTGGGCGGCGAGCAGTACTTC.

This clonotype came up a few times. The rearrangement links TRBV29-1 to TRBJ1-5; TRBD1 matches 7 bases. From germline, CDR1 is SQVTM and CDR2 ANQGSEA. V shed 7 bases and J 0 bases; nucleotides not matched to a gene: 6. CDR3 length: 14 amino acids. The CDR3 DNA sequence: TGCAGCGCGACCGGGACAGATAGCAATCAGCCCCAGCATTTT. Translation gives CSATGTDSNQPQHF.

This chain joins TRBV27 and TRBJ2-7, with D perhaps matching TRBD2 (5 bases). Germline-derived CDR1 and CDR2 are MNHEY and SMNVEV (reference sequence). Trimming left V 3 bases short and J 6 bases short, with 21 bases between. The CDR3 has 16 amino acids. CDR3 sequence: CASSFGGPSSSPEQYF. In DNA, the CDR3 is TGTGCCAGCAGTTTTGGTGGCCCCTCTTCTAGCCCCGAGCAGTACTTC.

The rearrangement links TRBV7-6 to TRBJ2-3, with D unresolved. Germline-derived CDR1 and CDR2 are SGHVS and FNYEAQ. This CDR3 is built from 16 residues. Between the trimmed V and J ends, which lost 2 bases and 6 bases, there was a span of 18 bases. CDR3 in DNA: TGTGCCAGCAGCTTAAGCATGAATAGAGAGAAGGATACGCAGTATTTT. Translating it yields CASSLSMNREKDTQYF.

There are a few counts of this clonotype. V is TRBV7-9 and J is TRBJ1-1; D gene ambiguous. Germline CDR1 is SEHNR and CDR2 is FQNEAQ (reference sequence). V was trimmed by 2 bases and J by 2 bases, leaving 9 bases between them. This CDR3 contains 14 residues. CDR3 DNA sequence: TGTGCCAGCAGCTTACCCGGGATTAACACTGAAGCTTTCTTT. Its protein product is CASSLPGINTEAFF.

This rearrangement joins TRBV12-3 or TRBV12-4 to TRBJ2-2; 8 bases fit TRBD1. V was clipped by 2 bases and J by 1 base; unmatched bases: 6. CDR3 length equals 17 residues. The CDR3 protein is CASSLRAGGLNTGELFF. DNA for the CDR3: TGTGCCAGCAGTTTACGGGCAGGGGGCCTGAACACCGGGGAGCTGTTTTTT.

This clonotype was detected only a few times. The V and J genes are TRBV25-1 and TRBJ2-7; D possibly corresponds to TRBD2 (6 bases). The germline V gene has CDR1 MGHDK and CDR2 SYGVNS. Trimming removed 4 bases at V and 6 bases at J, with 13 bases between. There are 13 residues in the CDR3. The CDR3 sequence: CASSVGLHLEQYF. Here the CDR3 DNA reads TGTGCCAGCAGTGTGGGACTCCATCTCGAGCAGTACTTC.

The sample holds a few counts of this clonotype. The chain links TRBV7-9 to TRBJ2-1; TRBD2 aligns across 11 bases. Trimming removed 5 bases from V and 5 bases from J; junction bases left unmatched: 5. The CDR3 spans 15 residues. Per germline, CDR1 SEHNR and CDR2 FQNEAQ (reference sequence). CDR3 amino acids: CASSPGLAVNNEQFF. CDR3 DNA sequence: TGTGCCAGCAGCCCGGGACTAGCGGTCAACAATGAGCAGTTCTTC.

The V gene is TRBV11-2, the J gene TRBJ2-2; the D is unclear. Trimming cost V 5 bases and J 1 base, with 14 bases left between them. The CDR3 is 16 amino acids. Germline-derived CDR1 and CDR2 are SGHAT and FQNNGV. The CDR3 is CASSVLSRMNTGELFF. Here the CDR3 DNA reads TGTGCCAGCAGCGTGCTTTCTCGAATGAACACCGGGGAGCTGTTTTTT.

This clonotype was picked up a small number of times. The chain has TRBV4-3 and TRBJ1-2; the D is unclear. Germline CDR1 reads LGHNA; CDR2 reads YSLEER. The CDR3 has 17 amino acids. V was trimmed by 1 base and J by 2 bases, leaving 17 bases between them. The CDR3 region is CASSQGGGQTTNYGYTF. CDR3 sequence (DNA): TGCGCCAGCAGCCAAGGTGGTGGGCAGACCACGAACTATGGCTACACCTTC.

This clonotype was seen a handful of times. The rearrangement links TRBV7-9 to TRBJ1-2; no firm D call. Trimming shortened V by 1 base and J by 3 bases, and 15 bases separated the two germline ends. Germline-derived CDR1 and CDR2 are SEHNR and FQNEAQ (reference sequence). CDR3 length equals 16 residues. CDR3 DNA: TGTGCCAGCAGCTTAGGAGGTGTTGGAGGACACTATGGCTACACCTTC. It yields the protein CASSLGGVGGHYGYTF. Drawing the rest from reference TRBV7-9 and TRBJ1-2, the complete variable domain is DTGVSQNPRHKITKRGQNVTFRCDPISEHNRLYWYRQTLGQGPEFLTYFQNEAQLEKSRLLSDRFSAERPKGSFSTLEIQRTEQGDSAMYLCASSLGGVGGHYGYTFGSGTRLTVV.

Concerning this clonotype itself: Germline and junction disagree at one end, which may indicate a read error. The V and J genes are TRBV20-1 and TRBJ1-1; 8 nucleotides match TRBD1. Germline V gene lookup returns CDR1 DFQATT and CDR2 SNEGSKA (reference sequence). This CDR3 comprises 13 residues. The CDR3 DNA reads as TGCAGTGCGGGAGGGACAGGAGCCACTGAAGATTTCTTT. It translates to CSAGGTGATEDFF.

This clonotype was seen only a few times. The chain uses TRBV29-1 and TRBJ1-2; TRBD1 aligns across 8 bases. The germline V gene has CDR1 SQVTM and CDR2 ANQGSEA. The CDR3 loop spans 11 amino acids. V shed 1 base, J shed 8 bases, and the junction held 0 bases outside the gene matches. CDR3 coding DNA: TGCAGCGTTGAAGGGGACAGGGGCTACACCTTC. Encoded protein: CSVEGDRGYTF.

The chain has TRBV11-3 and TRBJ2-5; the match to TRBD2 covers 12 bases. This CDR3 comprises 16 residues. V lost 8 bases, J lost 5 bases, and 12 bases stayed unmatched. Per the germline V gene, CDR1 is SGHNT and CDR2 is YENEEA. This CDR3 reads CASGIRLAGVGETQYF. CDR3 coding DNA: TGTGCCAGCGGAATTAGACTAGCGGGAGTGGGGGAGACCCAGTACTTC. The full variable domain, rest sourced from reference TRBV11-3 and TRBJ2-5, is EAGVVQSPRYKIIEKKQPVAFWCNPISGHNTLYWYLQNLGQGPELLIRYENEEAVDDSQLPKDRFSAERLKGVDSTLKIQPAELGDSAVYLCASGIRLAGVGETQYFGPGTRLLVL.

The rearrangement uses TRBV2 and TRBJ2-7, with D unclear. The CDR3 totals 13 residues. Per the germline V gene, CDR1 is SNHLY and CDR2 is FYNNEI. Deletions cut 7 bases from V and 1 base from J, with 11 bases between. CDR3 coding DNA: TGTGCCAGCATAGACGGCGTTTCCTACGAGCAGTACTTC. Its translation is CASIDGVSYEQYF.

The chain has TRBV6-4 and TRBJ2-1; 13 nucleotides agree with TRBD2. The germline V gene encodes CDR1 MRHNA and CDR2 SNTAGT. V was pared by 3 bases and J by 7 bases, with 3 bases of the junction left unmatched. The CDR3 covers 15 residues. DNA of the CDR3: TGTGCCAGCAGTGAGACTAGCGGGGGGCTTAATGAGCAGTTCTTC. Translation gives CASSETSGGLNEQFF.

This clonotype was detected only a few times. The chain uses TRBV5-1 and TRBJ1-4, with D possibly being TRBD1 (6 bases). V lost 3 bases and J 3 bases, leaving 12 bases between the germline ends. Germline V gene lookup returns CDR1 SGHRS and CDR2 YFSETQ. This CDR3 region has 15 residues. CDR3 amino acids: CASSWSGTSNEKLFF. For the CDR3, the DNA is TGCGCCAGCAGCTGGAGCGGGACATCTAATGAAAAACTGTTTTTT. Full variable domain (missing parts from reference TRBV5-1 and TRBJ1-4): KAGVTQTPRYLIKTRGQQVTLSCSPISGHRSVSWYQQTPGQGLQFLFEYFSETQRNKGNFPGRFSGRQFSNSRSEMNVSTLELGDSALYLCASSWSGTSNEKLFFGSGTQLSVL.

The chain joins TRBV9 to TRBJ2-2, with TRBD2 identical over 11 bases. V was clipped by 4 bases and J by 6 bases; unmatched bases: 5. Germline CDR1 is SGDLS and CDR2 is YYNGEE. CDR3 length: 15 amino acids. CDR3 in amino acids: CASSIASGGSGELFF. In DNA form, the CDR3 reads TGTGCCAGCAGCATCGCTAGCGGGGGGTCCGGGGAGCTGTTTTTT. Based on the CDR3 plus reference TRBV9 and TRBJ2-2, the full variable domain is DSGVTQTPKHLITATGQRVTLRCSPRSGDLSVYWYQQSLDQGLQFLIQYYNGEERAKGNILERFSAQQFPDLHSELNLSSLELGDSALYFCASSIASGGSGELFFGEGSRLTVL.